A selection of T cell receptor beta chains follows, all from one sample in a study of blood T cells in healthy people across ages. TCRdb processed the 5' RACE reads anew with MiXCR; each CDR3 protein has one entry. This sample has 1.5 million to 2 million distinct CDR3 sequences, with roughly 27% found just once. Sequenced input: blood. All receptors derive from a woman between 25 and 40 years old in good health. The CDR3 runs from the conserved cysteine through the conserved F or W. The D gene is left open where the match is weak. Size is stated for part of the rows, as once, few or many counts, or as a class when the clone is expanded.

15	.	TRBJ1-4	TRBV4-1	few	CASSPTEGEGEKLFF
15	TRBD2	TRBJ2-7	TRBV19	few	CASRPRLAGNYEQYF
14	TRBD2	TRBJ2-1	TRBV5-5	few	CASSLISGSSEQFF
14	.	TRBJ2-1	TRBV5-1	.	CASSPQTPNNEQFF
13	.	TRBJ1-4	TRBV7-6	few	CASSLAAREKLFF
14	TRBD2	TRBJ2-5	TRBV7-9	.	CAISLASGGETQYF
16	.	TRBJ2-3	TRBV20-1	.	CSAGGGVDKSTDTQYF
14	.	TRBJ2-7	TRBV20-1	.	CSASPRDNSYEQYF
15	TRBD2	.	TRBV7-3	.	CASSSFAGGLGEQYF
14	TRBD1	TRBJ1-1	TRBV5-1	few	CASSINRGWTEAFF
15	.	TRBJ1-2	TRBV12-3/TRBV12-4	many	CASSWDNREDYGYTF
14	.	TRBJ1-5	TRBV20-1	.	CSASPGRVSQLQHF
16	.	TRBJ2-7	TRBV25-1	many	CASSERGWLSGYEQYF
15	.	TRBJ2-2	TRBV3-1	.	CASSQGILRTGELFF
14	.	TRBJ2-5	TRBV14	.	CASSQSGSTETQYF
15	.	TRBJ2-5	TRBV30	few	CAWRDSGAGQETQYF
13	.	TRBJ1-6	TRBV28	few	CASIGGLNSPLHF
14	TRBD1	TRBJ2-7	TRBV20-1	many	CSARDLGQGDEQYF
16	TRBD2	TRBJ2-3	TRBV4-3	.	CASSQAPGGPGDTQYF
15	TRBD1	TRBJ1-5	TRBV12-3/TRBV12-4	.	CASSQTGVDNQPQHF
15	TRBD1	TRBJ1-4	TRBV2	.	CASSGQGGTNEKLFF
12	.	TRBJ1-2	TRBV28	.	CASTSSHYGYTF
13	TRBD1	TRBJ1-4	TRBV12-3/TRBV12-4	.	CASSPPQTGRLFF
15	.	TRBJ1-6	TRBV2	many	CASKEARQGQSPLHF
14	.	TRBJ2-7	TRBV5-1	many	CASSPTAGSYEQYF
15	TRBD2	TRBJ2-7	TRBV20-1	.	CSAPLGTSINYEQYF
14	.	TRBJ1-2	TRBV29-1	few	CSVEENPRVNGYTF
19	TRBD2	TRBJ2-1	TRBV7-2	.	CASSRPREGWGNQGNEQFF
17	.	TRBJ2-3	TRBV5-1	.	CASSLYRGGPSTDTQYF
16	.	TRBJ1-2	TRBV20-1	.	CSASSPGDGGRNGYTF
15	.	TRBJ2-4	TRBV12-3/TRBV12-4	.	CASSLAGAWNNEQYF
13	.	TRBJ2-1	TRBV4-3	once	CTSNQDGRNEQFF